This T cell receptor beta chain was sequenced for a study of blood T cell repertoires in COVID-19. Overall study context: The United States, Italy and Spain supplied acute and convalescent COVID-19 samples.

V lost 4 bases to trimming and J lost 3 bases, with 7 bases between them. Germline lookup yields CDR1 KGHDR and CDR2 SFDVKD. CDR3 length: 13 residues. Measured with immunoSEQ multiplex PCR; TCRdb has only the in-frame clones, and not every one. Of roughly 410,000 clones in the sample, 87% are singletons; the top ten hold about 2.3%. The sequencing input was peripheral blood. The rearrangement joins TRBV24-1 to TRBJ2-3, with D perhaps matching TRBD1 (5 bases). This TCR was sampled from a woman aged 55-69 years with COVID-19, enrolled during active disease. The CDR3 nucleotides read TGTGCCACCAGTGAGCAGGGAACAGATACGCAGTATTTT. Protein sequence: CATSEQGTDTQYF.